The 4 T cell receptor beta chains reported below all come from one sample, sequenced in a study of control samples from healthy donors and cancer patients. Clones were read by immunoSEQ multiplex PCR, and TCRdb kept only the in-frame ones, dropping some. The sample lists some 96,000 clones, roughly 87% occurring once. The sample taken for sequencing was blood. These receptors originate from a woman between 45 and 60 years old in good health.

V is TRBV6-4 and J is TRBJ2-3; 8 positions agree with TRBD1. Germline assignment: CDR1 MRHNA and CDR2 SNTAGT. The ends lost 2 bases at V and 5 bases at J; junction bases unmatched: 9. This CDR3 has 16 amino acids. The CDR3 DNA is TGTGCCAGCAGTGACCTCCCGGACAGGGCGTTAGATACGCAGTATTTT. Its translation is CASSDLPDRALDTQYF.

The chain has TRBV6-5 and TRBJ1-6, with D perhaps matching TRBD1 (5 bases). This CDR3 contains 15 residues. The V end was cut by 5 bases, the J end by 6 bases, with 14 bases between. Germline V gives CDR1 MNHEY, CDR2 SVGAGI. CDR3 sequence reads: CASSPLGQGNSPLHF. In nucleotides, the CDR3 is TGTGCCAGCAGTCCACTGGGCCAGGGTAATTCACCCCTCCACTTT.

The CDR3 is CASSPPNTGELFF. CDR3 DNA sequence: TGTGCCAGCAGTCCACCCAACACCGGGGAGCTGTTTTTT. The V call is TRBV12-3 or TRBV12-4, the J call TRBJ2-2, with unresolved D. The CDR3 runs 13 residues. The germline V and J ends were trimmed by 5 bases and 2 bases, with 6 bases remaining between them.

The table lists this clone with a few counts. The V and J genes are TRBV11-2 and TRBJ1-3; possibly TRBD1 for D (6 bases). The CDR3 spans 15 residues. The germline gives CDR1 SGHAT, CDR2 FQNNGV. Between the trimmed V and J ends, which lost 6 bases and 7 bases, there was a span of 19 bases. CDR3 sequence: CASRYPGTFRNTIYF. CDR3 DNA sequence: TGTGCCAGCAGATATCCGGGGACATTCAGGAACACCATATATTTT.